This T cell receptor beta chain was recorded in a study of technical replicates of blood from several donors. The trim removed 7 bases at V and 0 bases at J, leaving 3 bases unmatched. Germline loops: CDR1 SQVTM, CDR2 ANQGSEA. This CDR3 spans 13 amino acids. Using immunoSEQ multiplex PCR, the repertoire was profiled, and TCRdb retains in-frame clones only, with some absent. The data hold some 50,000 clones, with 94% observed a single time. The V gene is TRBV29-1, the J gene TRBJ2-7, with 10 bases matching TRBD2. The TCR was taken from a human donor in good health. Input material: T cells isolated from PBMCs. The chain's CDR3 is CSALAGDSYEQYF. The CDR3 DNA reads as TGCAGCGCTCTAGCGGGGGACTCCTACGAGCAGTACTTC.